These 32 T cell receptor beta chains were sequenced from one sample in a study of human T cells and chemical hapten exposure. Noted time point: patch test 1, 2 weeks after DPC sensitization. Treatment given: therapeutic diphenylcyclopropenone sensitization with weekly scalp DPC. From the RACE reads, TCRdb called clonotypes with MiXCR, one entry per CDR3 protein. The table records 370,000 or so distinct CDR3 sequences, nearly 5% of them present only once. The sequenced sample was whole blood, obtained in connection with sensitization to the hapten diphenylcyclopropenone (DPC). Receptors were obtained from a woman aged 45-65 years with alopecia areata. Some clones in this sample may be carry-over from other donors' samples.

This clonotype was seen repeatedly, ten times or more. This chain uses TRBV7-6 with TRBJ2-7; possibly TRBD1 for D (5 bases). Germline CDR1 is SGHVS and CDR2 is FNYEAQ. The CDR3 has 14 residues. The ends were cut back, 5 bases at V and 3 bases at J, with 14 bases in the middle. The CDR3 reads CASSMGQGYYEQYF. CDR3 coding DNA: TGTGCCAGCAGCATGGGGCAGGGATACTACGAGCAGTACTTC.

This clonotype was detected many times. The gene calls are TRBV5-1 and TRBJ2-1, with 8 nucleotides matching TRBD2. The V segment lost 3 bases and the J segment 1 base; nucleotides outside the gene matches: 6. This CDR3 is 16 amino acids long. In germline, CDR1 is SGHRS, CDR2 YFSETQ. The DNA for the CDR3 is TGCGCCAGCAGCTCGACCAGCGGGAGTTCCTACAATGAGCAGTTCTTC. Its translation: CASSSTSGSSYNEQFF.

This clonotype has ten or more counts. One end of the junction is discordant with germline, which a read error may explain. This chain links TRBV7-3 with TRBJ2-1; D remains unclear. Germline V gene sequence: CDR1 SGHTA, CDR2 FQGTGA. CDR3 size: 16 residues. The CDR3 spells CASSLRRPNSYDEQFF. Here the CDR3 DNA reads TGTGCCAGCAGCTTAAGGCGGCCCAACTCCTACGATGAGCAGTTCTTC.

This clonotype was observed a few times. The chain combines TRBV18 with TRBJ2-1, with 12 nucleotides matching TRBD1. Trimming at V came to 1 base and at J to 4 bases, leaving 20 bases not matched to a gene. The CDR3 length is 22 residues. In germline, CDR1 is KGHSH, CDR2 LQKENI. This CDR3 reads CASSPRGTGGDGMIADYNEQFF. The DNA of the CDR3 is TGTGCCAGCTCACCACGAGGGACAGGGGGCGACGGAATGATAGCGGATTACAATGAGCAGTTCTTC.

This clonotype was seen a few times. The CDR3 region has the DNA TGTGCCAGCAGCCCTTCGGGTCAACAAGAGACCCAGTACTTC. This gives the protein CASSPSGQQETQYF. The chain has TRBV7-2 and TRBJ2-5; D is uncertain. This CDR3 contains 14 residues. The V gene's germline CDR1 is SGHTA and CDR2 FQGNSA. The V end lost 5 bases, the J end lost 2 bases, and 12 bases lay between the germline ends.

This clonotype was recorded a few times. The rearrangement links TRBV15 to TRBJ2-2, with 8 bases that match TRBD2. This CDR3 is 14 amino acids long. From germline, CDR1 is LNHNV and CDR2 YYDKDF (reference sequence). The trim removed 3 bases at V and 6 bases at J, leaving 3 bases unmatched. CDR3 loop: CATSRPREAGELFF. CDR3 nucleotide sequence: TGTGCCACCAGCAGGCCGCGGGAGGCCGGGGAGCTGTTTTTT.

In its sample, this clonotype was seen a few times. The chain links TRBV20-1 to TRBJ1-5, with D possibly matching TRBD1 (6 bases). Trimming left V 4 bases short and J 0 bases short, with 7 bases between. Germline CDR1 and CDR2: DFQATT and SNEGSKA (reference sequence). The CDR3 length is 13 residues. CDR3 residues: CSAKDSSNQPQHF. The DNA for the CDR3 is TGCAGTGCTAAGGACAGTAGCAATCAGCCCCAGCATTTT.

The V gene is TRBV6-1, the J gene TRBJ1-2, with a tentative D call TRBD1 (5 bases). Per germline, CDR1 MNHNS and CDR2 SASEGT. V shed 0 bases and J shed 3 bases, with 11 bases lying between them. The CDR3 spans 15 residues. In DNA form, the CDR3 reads TGTGCCAGCAGTGAAGCAGGGAGGGGAGACTATGGCTACACCTTC. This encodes CASSEAGRGDYGYTF.

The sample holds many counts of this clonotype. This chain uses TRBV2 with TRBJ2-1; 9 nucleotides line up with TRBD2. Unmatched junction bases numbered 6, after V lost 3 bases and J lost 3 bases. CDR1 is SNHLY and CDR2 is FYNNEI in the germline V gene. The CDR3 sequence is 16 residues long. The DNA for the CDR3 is TGTGCCAGCAGTGAGGTCCGACTAGCGGTCTACAATGAGCAGTTCTTC. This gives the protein CASSEVRLAVYNEQFF.

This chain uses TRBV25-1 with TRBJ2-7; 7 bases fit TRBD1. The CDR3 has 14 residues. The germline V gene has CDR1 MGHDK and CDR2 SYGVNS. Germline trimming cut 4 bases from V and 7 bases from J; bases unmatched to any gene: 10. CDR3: CASSAQGIKVEQYF. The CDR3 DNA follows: TGTGCCAGCAGTGCACAGGGGATCAAGGTTGAGCAGTACTTC.

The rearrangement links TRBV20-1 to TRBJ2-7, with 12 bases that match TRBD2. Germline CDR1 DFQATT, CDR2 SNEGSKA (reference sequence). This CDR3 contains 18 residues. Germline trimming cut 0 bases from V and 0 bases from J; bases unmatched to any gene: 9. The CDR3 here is CSARDSGLAGLSSYEQYF. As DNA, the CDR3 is TGCAGTGCTAGAGATTCCGGACTAGCGGGGCTGAGCTCCTACGAGCAGTACTTC.

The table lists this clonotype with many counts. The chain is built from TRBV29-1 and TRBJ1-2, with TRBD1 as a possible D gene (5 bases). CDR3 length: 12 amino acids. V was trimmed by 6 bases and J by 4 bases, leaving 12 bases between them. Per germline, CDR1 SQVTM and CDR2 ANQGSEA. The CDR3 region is CSVNEGSYGYTF. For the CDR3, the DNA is TGCAGCGTAAATGAGGGGAGCTATGGCTACACCTTC. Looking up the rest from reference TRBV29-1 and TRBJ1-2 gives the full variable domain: SAVISQKPSRDICQRGTSLTIQCQVDSQVTMMFWYRQQPGQSLTLIATANQGSEATYESGFVIDKFPISRPNLTFSTLTVSNMSPEDSSIYLCSVNEGSYGYTFGSGTRLTVV.

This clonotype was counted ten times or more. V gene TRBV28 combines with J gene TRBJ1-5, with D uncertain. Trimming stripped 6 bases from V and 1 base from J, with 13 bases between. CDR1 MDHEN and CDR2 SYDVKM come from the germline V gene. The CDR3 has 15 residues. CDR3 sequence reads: CASRFTSVSNQPQHF. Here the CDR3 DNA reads TGTGCCAGCAGGTTCACTTCGGTGAGCAATCAGCCCCAGCATTTT.

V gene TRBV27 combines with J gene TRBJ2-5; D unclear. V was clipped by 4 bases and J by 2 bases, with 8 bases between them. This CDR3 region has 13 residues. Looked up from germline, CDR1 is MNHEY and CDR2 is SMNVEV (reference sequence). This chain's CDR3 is CASSYSNQETQYF. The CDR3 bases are TGTGCCAGCAGTTATTCCAATCAAGAGACCCAGTACTTC.

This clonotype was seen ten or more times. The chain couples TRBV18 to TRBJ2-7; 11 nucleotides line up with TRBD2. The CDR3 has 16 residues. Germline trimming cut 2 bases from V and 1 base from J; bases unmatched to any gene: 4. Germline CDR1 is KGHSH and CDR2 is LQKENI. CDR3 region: CASSPGGTSGSYEQYF. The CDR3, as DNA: TGTGCCAGCTCACCAGGAGGGACTAGCGGTTCCTACGAGCAGTACTTC.

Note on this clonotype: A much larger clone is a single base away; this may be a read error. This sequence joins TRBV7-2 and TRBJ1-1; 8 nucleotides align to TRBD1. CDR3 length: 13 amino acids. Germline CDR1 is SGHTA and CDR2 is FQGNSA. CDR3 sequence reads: CATNRGVNTEALF. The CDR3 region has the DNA TGTGCCACGAACAGGGGGGTGAACACTGAAGCTCTCTTT.

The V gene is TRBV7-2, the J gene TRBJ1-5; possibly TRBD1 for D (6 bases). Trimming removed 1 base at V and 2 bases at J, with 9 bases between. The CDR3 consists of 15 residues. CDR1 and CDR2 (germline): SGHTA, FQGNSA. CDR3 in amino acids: CASSLEGVGNQPQHF. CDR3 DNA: TGTGCCAGCAGCTTAGAGGGGGTGGGCAATCAGCCCCAGCATTTT.

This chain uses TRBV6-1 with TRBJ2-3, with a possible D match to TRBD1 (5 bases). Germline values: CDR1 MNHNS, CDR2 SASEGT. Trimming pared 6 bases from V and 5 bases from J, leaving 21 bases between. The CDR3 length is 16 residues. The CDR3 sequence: CASRGYRLGLEDTQYF. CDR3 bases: TGTGCCAGCAGGGGGTACAGGCTAGGTTTAGAAGATACGCAGTATTTT.

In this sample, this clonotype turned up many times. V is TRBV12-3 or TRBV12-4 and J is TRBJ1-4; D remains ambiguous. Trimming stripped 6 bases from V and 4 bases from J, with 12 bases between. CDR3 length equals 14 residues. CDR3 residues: CASSPTGGNEKLFF. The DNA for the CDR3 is TGTGCCAGCAGCCCGACGGGAGGTAATGAAAAACTGTTTTTT.

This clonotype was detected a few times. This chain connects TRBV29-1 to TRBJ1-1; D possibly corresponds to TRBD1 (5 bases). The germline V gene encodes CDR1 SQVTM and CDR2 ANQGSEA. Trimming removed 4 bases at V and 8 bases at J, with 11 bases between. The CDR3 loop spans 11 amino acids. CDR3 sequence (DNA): TGCAGCGTTGTCCCTGACAGCGAAGCTTTCTTT. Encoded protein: CSVVPDSEAFF.

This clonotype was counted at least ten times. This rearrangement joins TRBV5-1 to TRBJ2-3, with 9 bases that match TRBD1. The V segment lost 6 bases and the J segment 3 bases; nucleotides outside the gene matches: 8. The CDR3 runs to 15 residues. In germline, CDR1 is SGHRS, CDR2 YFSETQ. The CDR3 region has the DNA TGCGCCAGCACGATTGGGGACAGGGAAACAGATACGCAGTATTTT. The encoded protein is CASTIGDRETDTQYF. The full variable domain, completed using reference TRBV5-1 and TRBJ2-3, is KAGVTQTPRYLIKTRGQQVTLSCSPISGHRSVSWYQQTPGQGLQFLFEYFSETQRNKGNFPGRFSGRQFSNSRSEMNVSTLELGDSALYLCASTIGDRETDTQYFGPGTRLTVL.

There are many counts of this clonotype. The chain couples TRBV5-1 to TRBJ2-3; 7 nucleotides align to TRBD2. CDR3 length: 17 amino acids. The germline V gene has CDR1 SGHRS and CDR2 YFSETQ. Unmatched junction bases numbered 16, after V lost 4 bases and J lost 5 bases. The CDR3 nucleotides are TGCGCCAGCAGCGGCAGTTCCGGGACTACCGGACGAGATACGCAGTATTTT. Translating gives CASSGSSGTTGRDTQYF.

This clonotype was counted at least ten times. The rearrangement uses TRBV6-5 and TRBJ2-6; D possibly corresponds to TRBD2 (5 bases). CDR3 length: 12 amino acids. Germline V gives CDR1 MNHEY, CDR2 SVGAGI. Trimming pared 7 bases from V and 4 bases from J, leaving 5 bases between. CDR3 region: CASTGGANVLTF. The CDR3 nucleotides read TGTGCCAGCACGGGAGGGGCCAACGTCCTGACTTTC.

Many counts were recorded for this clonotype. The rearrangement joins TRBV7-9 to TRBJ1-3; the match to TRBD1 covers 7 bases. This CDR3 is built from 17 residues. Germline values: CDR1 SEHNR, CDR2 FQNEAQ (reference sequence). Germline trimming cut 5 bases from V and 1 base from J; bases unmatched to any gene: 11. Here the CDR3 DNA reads TGTGCCAGCAGCCCCCCCGAGACAGGGCTATCTGGAAACACCATATATTTT. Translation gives CASSPPETGLSGNTIYF.

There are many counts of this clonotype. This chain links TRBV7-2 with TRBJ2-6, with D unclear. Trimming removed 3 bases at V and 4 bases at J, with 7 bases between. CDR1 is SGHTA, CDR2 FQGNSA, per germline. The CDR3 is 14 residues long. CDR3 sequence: CASSFLSGANVLTF. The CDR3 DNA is TGTGCCAGCAGCTTTTTGTCCGGGGCCAACGTCCTGACTTTC.

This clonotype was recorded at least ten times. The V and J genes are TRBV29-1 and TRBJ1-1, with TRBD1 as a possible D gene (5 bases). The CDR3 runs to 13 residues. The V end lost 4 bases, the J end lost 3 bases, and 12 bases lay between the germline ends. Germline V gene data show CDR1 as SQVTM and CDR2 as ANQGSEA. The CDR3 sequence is CSVVTGGDTEAFF. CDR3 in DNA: TGCAGCGTTGTGACGGGAGGGGACACTGAAGCTTTCTTT.

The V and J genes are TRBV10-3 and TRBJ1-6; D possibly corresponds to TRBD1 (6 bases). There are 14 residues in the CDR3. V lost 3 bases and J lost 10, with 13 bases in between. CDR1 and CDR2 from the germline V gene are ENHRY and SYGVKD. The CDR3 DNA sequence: TGTGCCATCAGTGAAAGGCAGGGGAACTCACCCCTCCACTTT. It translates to CAISERQGNSPLHF.

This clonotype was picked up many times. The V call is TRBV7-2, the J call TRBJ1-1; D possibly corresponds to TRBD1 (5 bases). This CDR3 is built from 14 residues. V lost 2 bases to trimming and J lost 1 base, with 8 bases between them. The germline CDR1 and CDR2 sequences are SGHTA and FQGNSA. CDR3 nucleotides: TGTGCCAGCAGCTTACGCAGGGCGAACACTGAAGCTTTCTTT. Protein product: CASSLRRANTEAFF.

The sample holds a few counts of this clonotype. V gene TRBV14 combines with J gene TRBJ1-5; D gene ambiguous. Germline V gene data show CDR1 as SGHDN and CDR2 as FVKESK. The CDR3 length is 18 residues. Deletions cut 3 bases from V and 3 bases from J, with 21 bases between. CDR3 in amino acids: CASSHKLSSGVYNQPQHF. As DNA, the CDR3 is TGTGCCAGCAGCCACAAATTGAGTTCCGGGGTTTACAATCAGCCCCAGCATTTT.

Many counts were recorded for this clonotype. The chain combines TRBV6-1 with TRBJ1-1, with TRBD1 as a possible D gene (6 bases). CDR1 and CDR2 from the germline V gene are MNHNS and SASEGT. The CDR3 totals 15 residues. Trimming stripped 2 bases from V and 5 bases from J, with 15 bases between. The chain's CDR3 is CASSEMGHYKTEAFF. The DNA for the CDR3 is TGTGCCAGCAGTGAAATGGGACATTATAAGACTGAAGCTTTCTTT.

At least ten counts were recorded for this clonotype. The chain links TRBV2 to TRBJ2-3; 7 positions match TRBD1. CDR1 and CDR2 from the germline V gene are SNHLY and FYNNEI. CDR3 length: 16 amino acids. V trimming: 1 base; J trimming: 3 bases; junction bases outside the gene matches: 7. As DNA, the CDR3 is TGTGCCAGCAGTGAAGGTCCGACAGGGTATACAGATACGCAGTATTTT. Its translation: CASSEGPTGYTDTQYF.

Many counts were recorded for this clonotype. The CDR3 loop reads CASRTSLLGPGELFF. In DNA, the CDR3 is TGTGCCAGCAGGACCTCTTTGTTGGGTCCCGGGGAGCTGTTTTTT. The rearrangement links TRBV28 to TRBJ2-2; no clear D gene. The CDR3 has 15 amino acids. Trimming stripped 6 bases from V and 6 bases from J, with 17 bases between. Germline V gene lookup returns CDR1 MDHEN and CDR2 SYDVKM. Supplemented by reference TRBV28 and TRBJ2-2, the full variable domain reads DVKVTQSSRYLVKRTGEKVFLECVQDMDHENMFWYRQDPGLGLRLIYFSYDVKMKEKGDIPEGYSVSREKKERFSLILESASTNQTSMYLCASRTSLLGPGELFFGEGSRLTVL.